The next 5 T cell receptor beta chains were all read from a single sample in a study of Graves' ophthalmopathy and Graves' hyperthyroidism. Amplification targeted the TCR beta CDR3 regions, with RNA transcripts as the source material. In the first round, RT-PCR was carried out with HTBI primers, and a multiplex PCR formed the second round. TCRdb re-called the multiplex PCR reads with MiXCR, one entry per CDR3 protein. The sample yields some 200,000 distinct CDR3 sequences, roughly 27% seen once. The specimen was peripheral blood. The origin of the receptors is a man between 50 and 59 years old with Graves' ophthalmopathy.

This clonotype was detected many times. The chain carries TRBV24-1 and TRBJ2-5; the match to TRBD1 covers 12 bases. The CDR3 totals 16 residues. Germline V gene lookup returns CDR1 KGHDR and CDR2 SFDVKD. V shed 2 bases, J shed 5 bases, and the junction held 5 bases outside the gene matches. CDR3 residues: CATSDSGQGAGETQYF. CDR3 in DNA: TGTGCCACCAGTGATTCGGGACAGGGGGCAGGGGAGACCCAGTACTTC.

The sample holds many counts of this clonotype. The V and J genes are TRBV6-1 and TRBJ2-2; D gene ambiguous. Germline V gene data show CDR1 as MNHNS and CDR2 as SASEGT. The V end lost 4 bases, the J end lost 1 base, and 7 bases lay between the germline ends. The CDR3 totals 14 residues. This chain's CDR3 is CASSARQNTGELFF. Here the CDR3 DNA reads TGTGCCAGCAGTGCACGACAGAACACCGGGGAGCTGTTTTTT.

The table lists this clonotype with many counts. This chain links TRBV28 with TRBJ2-7, with 7 bases fitting TRBD1. The ends lost 8 bases at V and 2 bases at J; junction bases unmatched: 3. This CDR3 has 12 amino acids. The germline V gene encodes CDR1 MDHEN and CDR2 SYDVKM. This CDR3 is CASVQGPYEQYF. DNA of the CDR3: TGTGCCAGCGTACAGGGGCCCTACGAGCAGTACTTC.

This clonotype was counted only a few times. The rearrangement uses TRBV6-5 and TRBJ1-1; no firm D call. This CDR3 region has 14 residues. The germline CDR1 and CDR2 sequences are MNHEY and SVGAGI. The V end was cut by 2 bases, the J end by 3 bases, with 10 bases between. The CDR3 sequence is CASSYSRSDTEAFF. In nucleotides, the CDR3 is TGTGCCAGCAGTTACAGTCGGTCTGACACTGAAGCTTTCTTT.

J is TRBJ1-1 and V is TRBV7-3; D gene ambiguous. The V gene's germline CDR1 is SGHTA and CDR2 FQGTGA. Trimming pared 2 bases from V and 4 bases from J, leaving 11 bases between. The CDR3 contains 14 residues. In DNA form, the CDR3 reads TGTGCCAGCAGCTTACGGGGTTCGCCCACTGAAGCTTTCTTT. Its protein product is CASSLRGSPTEAFF.